This T cell receptor (beta chain) was identified during a study of T cells in tumors after PD-1 blockade. Across the study: Excluded were patients with checkpoint blockade, immunosuppressants, or radiotherapy or other anti-cancer therapy within 4 weeks. Mean per blood sample: some 120,000 templates (about 24,679-260,000), some 36,000 unique clonotypes. Regarding the study as a whole: Around 45% of tumor TCR clonotypes were also found in blood.

Produced via immunoSEQ multiplex PCR; TCRdb's table is partial and in-frame only. The sample yields approximately 34,000 clones, 70% to 75% seen once. This CDR3 contains 12 residues. Trimming cost V 6 bases and J 5 bases, with 10 bases left between them. Germline values: CDR1 MDHEN, CDR2 SYDVKM. Genomic DNA template from tumor biopsies or peripheral blood, 616 ng to 6,004 ng input. In this sample, this clone turned up once. Antigen: not known. The sequencing here drew on PBMCs, taken after anti-PD-1 treatment. The V and J genes are TRBV28 and TRBJ2-5; D is unresolved. This clonotype was sampled from a human donor with basal cell carcinoma. The CDR3 is CASRTQTETQYF. The CDR3 DNA follows: TGTGCCAGCAGGACCCAGACGGAGACCCAGTACTTC.